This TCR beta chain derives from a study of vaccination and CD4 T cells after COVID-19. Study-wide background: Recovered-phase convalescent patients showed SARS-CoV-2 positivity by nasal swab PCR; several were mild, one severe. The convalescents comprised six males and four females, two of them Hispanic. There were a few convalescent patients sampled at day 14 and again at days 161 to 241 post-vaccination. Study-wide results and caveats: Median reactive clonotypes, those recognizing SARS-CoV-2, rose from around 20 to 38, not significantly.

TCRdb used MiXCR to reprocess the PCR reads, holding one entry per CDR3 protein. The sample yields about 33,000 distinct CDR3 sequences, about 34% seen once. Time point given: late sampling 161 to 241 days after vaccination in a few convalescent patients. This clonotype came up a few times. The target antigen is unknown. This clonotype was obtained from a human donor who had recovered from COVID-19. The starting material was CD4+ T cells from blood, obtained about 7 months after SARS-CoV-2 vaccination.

CDR3 coding DNA: TGCAGTGCTAGCGGGAGGCCCCCCCGGTACAATGAGCAGTTCTTC. Protein product: CSASGRPPRYNEQFF. V usage is TRBV20-1 and J usage is TRBJ2-1, with 7 bases identical to TRBD2. From germline, CDR1 is DFQATT and CDR2 SNEGSKA (reference sequence). After removal of 3 bases from V and 4 bases from J, the junction contained 9 bases not matched to a gene. CDR3 length: 15 residues.